The rows below give T cell receptor beta chains drawn from one sample of a study of PD-1 blockade in classical Hodgkin lymphoma. Clones were read by immunoSEQ multiplex PCR, and TCRdb kept only the in-frame ones, dropping some. Of fewer than 25,000 clones in the sample, around 80% are singletons; the top ten hold roughly 40%. This specimen was peripheral blood mononuclear cells (PBMCs), taken before the second cycle of nivolumab. These TCRs come from a human donor with classical Hodgkin lymphoma. Each CDR3 is given with its conserved first and last residue. D genes are given only for firm matches. Clone size is stated in some rows and not others, as once, few, many or a class when expanded.

>NA|TRBJ2-7|NA|TRBV6-1|14
CASTRDRSGYEQYF
TGTGCCAGCACGCGGGACAGATCGGGGTACGAGCAGTACTTC
>medium-sized|TRBJ1-2|NA|TRBV25-1|13
CASSEEGVYGYTF
TGTGCCAGCAGTGAAGAAGGGGTCTATGGCTACACCTTC
>NA|TRBJ1-5|NA|TRBV7-6|15
CASSLVPGGNQPQHF
TGTGCCAGCAGCTTAGTCCCAGGGGGCAATCAGCCCCAGCATTTT
>many|TRBJ1-5|NA|TRBV2|13
CASSERANQPQHF
TGTGCCAGCAGTGAACGCGCAAATCAGCCCCAGCATTTT
>NA|TRBJ2-7|NA|TRBV18|13
CASSADQADEQYF
TGTGCCAGCTCAGCAGACCAGGCAGACGAGCAGTACTTC
>NA|TRBJ2-7|NA|TRBV6-1|15
CASSQTEFWSYEQYF
TGTGCCAGCAGTCAGACAGAATTTTGGTCCTACGAGCAGTACTTC
>few|TRBJ1-2|TRBD1|TRBV6-1|14
CASSETGGAGGYTF
TGTGCCAGCAGTGAAACAGGGGGCGCCGGTGGCTACACCTTC
>NA|TRBJ2-7|TRBD2|TRBV28|14
CASRVSGDYYEQYF
TGTGCCAGCAGGGTCTCCGGGGACTACTACGAGCAGTACTTC
>NA|TRBJ2-7|TRBD1|TRBV27|14
CASSPGTGVYEQYF
TGTGCCAGCAGTCCCGGGACAGGAGTCTACGAGCAGTACTTC
>NA|TRBJ1-5|NA|TRBV7-9|13
CASSVGPNQPQHF
TGTGCCAGCAGCGTCGGGCCTAATCAGCCCCAGCATTTT
>NA|TRBJ1-2|NA|TRBV4-1|15
CASSPKQGMSYGYTF
TGCGCCAGCAGCCCAAAGCAGGGCATGAGCTATGGCTACACCTTC
>NA|TRBJ2-7|NA|TRBV1|14
CTSSREARFYEQYF
TGCACCAGCAGCAGGGAGGCAAGATTCTACGAGCAGTACTTC
>NA|TRBJ2-3|TRBD2|TRBV29-1|15
CSVTITSGSRDTQYF
TGCAGCGTTACCATAACTAGCGGGAGCAGAGATACGCAGTATTTT
>NA|TRBJ2-3|TRBD1|TRBV11-2|16
CASRLRGDRGPDTQYF
TGTGCCAGCAGACTTAGGGGGGACAGGGGTCCAGATACGCAGTATTTT
>NA|TRBJ2-4|NA|TRBV7-2|15
CASSLDPERKNIQYF
TGTGCCAGCAGCTTAGACCCGGAGCGTAAAAACATTCAGTACTTC
>NA|TRBJ1-1|TRBD1|TRBV5-1|16
CASSPLTGTAGTEAFF
TGCGCCAGCAGCCCCCTCACGGGGACAGCGGGCACTGAAGCTTTCTTT